The table lists the clone carrying this T cell receptor beta chain with a few counts. Its antigen remains unknown. A much larger clonotype is one base distant, so this may be a read error. The CDR3 contains 18 residues. V was pared by 3 bases and J by 6 bases, with 11 bases of the junction left unmatched. Germline CDR1 KGHDR, CDR2 SFDVKD. TCRdb reanalyzed the PCR reads with MiXCR. The table includes under 95,000 clones, approximately 9% detected once. Patients had received no treatment of any kind before thyroid surgery. This specimen comes from a study of metastatic and nonmetastatic thyroid tumors. Study-wide points: Compared with benign nodules, malignant thyroid tumors were reported to have significantly higher TCR beta diversity in both blood and tumor.

Input material: blood. The rearrangement joins TRBV24-1 to TRBJ2-2; TRBD2 matches at 11 bases. The receptor comes from a female donor with papillary thyroid cancer or a benign thyroid nodule (not recorded which). Some clones in this sample may be carry-over from other donors' samples. Here the CDR3 reads CATSDPSPSGGSAGELFF. CDR3 nucleotides: TGTGCCACCAGTGATCCCTCCCCTAGCGGGGGGAGTGCCGGGGAGCTGTTTTTT.